One and the same sample provided the 8 T cell receptor beta chains below, sequenced in a study of post-analysis software for immune sequencing data. Study results and caveats: Included in a set of several TRBV segments more frequent in patients than controls were TRBV5-6, TRBV5-1 and TRBV20-1.

The library was made from cDNA and included unique molecular identifiers. TCRdb used MiXCR to reprocess the PCR reads, holding one entry per CDR3 protein. This table holds about half a million distinct CDR3 sequences, around a third found once. Their antigen targets remain unknown. The material sequenced was blood. These receptors were taken from a girl aged 2-17 years with multiple sclerosis.

The chain couples TRBV6-5 to TRBJ1-1; D is possibly TRBD1 (5 bases). With 6 bases removed from V and 0 bases from J, the gap between germline ends came to 17 bases. CDR1 MNHEY and CDR2 SVGAGI come from the germline V gene. The CDR3 spans 16 residues. The chain's CDR3 is CASRPRGDSLNTEAFF. The CDR3 coding sequence is TGTGCCAGCAGACCACGTGGGGACTCTTTGAACACTGAAGCTTTCTTT.

This clonotype was found a few times. The V gene is TRBV12-3 or TRBV12-4, the J gene TRBJ2-5; 7 nucleotides match TRBD2. The CDR3 length is 14 residues. V trimming: 7 bases; J trimming: 5 bases; junction bases outside the gene matches: 10. CDR3 in amino acids: CASKPGGGTETQYF. The CDR3 bases are TGTGCCAGCAAACCGGGAGGTGGGACGGAGACCCAGTACTTC.

This chain uses TRBV2 with TRBJ2-3, with unresolved D. V shed 0 bases and J shed 3 bases, with 4 bases lying between them. The CDR3 has 13 amino acids. From germline, CDR1 is SNHLY and CDR2 FYNNEI. CDR3 sequence reads: CASSEAVTDTQYF. The CDR3 DNA sequence: TGTGCCAGCAGTGAAGCCGTAACAGATACGCAGTATTTT.

This clonotype has just a few counts. This chain joins TRBV6-5 and TRBJ1-6; D is ambiguous. Trimming shortened V by 6 bases and J by 5 bases, and 20 bases separated the two germline ends. CDR3 size: 17 residues. CDR1 and CDR2 from the germline V gene are MNHEY and SVGAGI. CDR3 nucleotide sequence: TGTGCCAGCAGCATTCCTCGACCTCAAAGCAATAATTCACCCCTCCACTTT. Translating it yields CASSIPRPQSNNSPLHF.

This clonotype was detected a few times. V gene TRBV6-5 combines with J gene TRBJ2-5; 11 bases are shared with TRBD2. Trimming removed 4 bases from V and 2 bases from J; junction bases left unmatched: 3. The CDR3 contains 15 residues. Germline CDR1 is MNHEY and CDR2 is SVGAGI. The CDR3 DNA reads TGTGCCAGCAGTTTACTAGCGGGGGATCAAGAGACCCAGTACTTC. Its translation is CASSLLAGDQETQYF.

This chain connects TRBV20-1 to TRBJ2-3; the D is unclear. Germline CDR1 and CDR2: DFQATT and SNEGSKA (reference sequence). The CDR3 sequence is 17 residues long. CDR3 in amino acids: CGTERRTESPITDTQYF. The CDR3 coding sequence is TGCGGTACCGAGCGACGGACGGAGTCCCCCATAACAGATACGCAGTATTTT.

J is TRBJ2-1 and V is TRBV20-1, with D uncertain. The V gene's germline CDR1 is DFQATT and CDR2 SNEGSKA (reference sequence). The CDR3 has 12 amino acids. V dropped 0 bases and J dropped 11 bases, with 11 bases sitting between them. The CDR3 nucleotides read TGCAGTGCTAGAGATTCTACGGAACAGCAGTTCTTC. Translated, it gives CSARDSTEQQFF.

This clonotype was observed a few times. An end of the junction does not agree with germline; a read error may underlie this. The gene calls are TRBV27 and TRBJ1-2; D gene unclear. Germline V gene lookup returns CDR1 MNHEY and CDR2 SMNVEV (reference sequence). CDR3 length: 11 residues. Written as DNA, the CDR3 is TGTGCCGGCAGTTGGGGATATGGCTACACCTTC. This codes for CAGSWGYGYTF.